The 20 T cell receptor beta chains given below trace back to one sample, sequenced in a study of blood T cell repertoires in COVID-19. The repertoire was sequenced with immunoSEQ multiplex PCR; TCRdb's copy has only in-frame clones and lacks some. The sample lists about 130,000 clones; 75% to 90% were seen once. What was sequenced was PBMCs or T cells enriched from blood (not recorded which). The receptor source for this set is a woman in her fifties or sixties who had recovered from COVID-19.

This clone has a single count. The chain employs TRBV6-5 and TRBJ1-3; D might be TRBD1 (5 bases). Germline V gene lookup returns CDR1 MNHEY and CDR2 SVGAGI. CDR3 length: 16 amino acids. Trimming stripped 0 bases from V and 0 bases from J, with 9 bases between. The CDR3 protein is CASSYSGGNSGNTIYF. CDR3 coding DNA: TGTGCCAGCAGTTACTCGGGGGGGAACTCTGGAAACACCATATATTTT.

V gene TRBV6-5 combines with J gene TRBJ2-6; no clear D. From germline, CDR1 is MNHEY and CDR2 SVGAGI. With 0 bases removed from V and 0 bases from J, the gap between germline ends came to 6 bases. The CDR3 contains 16 residues. The CDR3 loop is CASSYSLHSGANVLTF. The CDR3 region has the DNA TGTGCCAGCAGTTACTCACTCCACTCTGGGGCCAACGTCCTGACTTTC.

The chain is built from TRBV6-6 and TRBJ1-5; D unresolved. The germline V gene encodes CDR1 MNHNY and CDR2 SVGAGI (reference sequence). This CDR3 has 17 residues. With 5 bases removed from V and 0 bases from J, the gap between germline ends came to 17 bases. The CDR3 region is CASSPLGQDDSNQPQHF. The CDR3 region has the DNA TGTGCCAGCAGTCCCCTCGGTCAGGATGATAGCAATCAGCCCCAGCATTTT.

The CDR3 bases are TGTGCCAGCAGCAGGGGGACTAGCGGGAAAGAGACCCAGTACTTC. Residues: CASSRGTSGKETQYF. The J gene is TRBJ2-5, the V gene TRBV3-1 (or the pseudogene TRBV3-2), with 13 bases fitting TRBD2. This CDR3 is 15 amino acids long. Germline V gene sequence: CDR1 LGHDT, CDR2 YNNKEL (reference sequence). The J segment lost 3 bases and the V segment lost 5 bases, leaving 3 bases of the junction unmatched.

In this sample, this clone turned up once. This chain links TRBV19 with TRBJ1-6; D remains unclear. V lost 8 bases and J 6 bases, leaving 20 bases between the germline ends. CDR1 LNHDA and CDR2 SQIVND come from the germline V gene (reference sequence). The length of the CDR3 is 16 residues. CDR3: CASRRFQAWANSPLHF. The CDR3 DNA sequence: TGTGCCAGTCGACGATTTCAGGCTTGGGCTAATTCACCCCTCCACTTT.

The gene calls are TRBV5-4 and TRBJ1-6, with 8 bases identical to TRBD1. J was trimmed by 6 bases and V by 2 bases; bases with no gene match: 7. Germline V gene sequence: CDR1 SGHNT, CDR2 YYREEE (reference sequence). CDR3 length: 16 residues. CDR3 DNA sequence: TGTGCCAGCAGCTTTCCTACAGGGGGGAGTAATTCACCCCTCCACTTT. This codes for CASSFPTGGSNSPLHF.

The chain employs TRBV5-1 and TRBJ1-1; TRBD1 is a possible D gene (5 bases). With 3 bases removed from V and 4 bases from J, the gap between germline ends came to 10 bases. From germline, CDR1 is SGHRS and CDR2 YFSETQ. This CDR3 region has 13 residues. This CDR3 is CASSWGGGTEAFF. CDR3 DNA sequence: TGCGCCAGCAGCTGGGGCGGGGGCACTGAAGCTTTCTTT.

This clone was counted between two and nine times. The V and J genes are TRBV7-6 and TRBJ2-2, with 8 positions matching TRBD2. Looked up from germline, CDR1 is SGHVS and CDR2 is FNYEAQ. V was pared by 3 bases and J by 0 bases, with 3 bases of the junction left unmatched. The CDR3 consists of 16 residues. DNA for the CDR3: TGTGCCAGCAGCTTCCGGGGACTAGCGAACACCGGGGAGCTGTTTTTT. This codes for CASSFRGLANTGELFF.

The chain joins TRBV7-9 to TRBJ1-2, with no clear D. V lost 0 bases and J 4 bases, leaving 6 bases between the germline ends. The CDR3 has 13 amino acids. Germline V gives CDR1 SEHNR, CDR2 FQNEAQ (reference sequence). Here the CDR3 DNA reads TGTGCCAGCAGCTTAGCCGACACCTATGGCTACACCTTC. Encoded protein: CASSLADTYGYTF.

V is TRBV5-1 and J is TRBJ1-4, with D maybe TRBD1 (6 bases). The CDR3 is 13 residues long. Trimming stripped 5 bases from V and 7 bases from J, with 12 bases between. Germline CDR1 and CDR2: SGHRS and YFSETQ. CDR3 amino acids: CASSEGHVEKLFF. The CDR3, as DNA: TGCGCCAGCAGTGAGGGACATGTTGAAAAACTGTTTTTT.

The V and J genes are TRBV24-1 and TRBJ2-5; D not certain. The CDR3 length is 12 residues. Per germline, CDR1 KGHDR and CDR2 SFDVKD. V was cut by 12 bases and J by 4 bases, with 14 bases left in between. The CDR3 DNA reads as TGTGCCTCTTTAGTCCATCCAGAGACCCAGTACTTC. It codes for CASLVHPETQYF.

The chain has TRBV19 and TRBJ1-6; D might be TRBD1 (5 bases). Per the germline V gene, CDR1 is LNHDA and CDR2 is SQIVND (reference sequence). V lost 0 bases and J lost 7, with 10 bases in between. CDR3 size: 15 residues. CDR3 nucleotides: TGTGCCAGTAGTATAGAAGGGGTTTTGAATTCACCCCTCCACTTT. Translated, it gives CASSIEGVLNSPLHF.

V is TRBV3-1 (or the pseudogene TRBV3-2) and J is TRBJ1-5; D is unresolved. Germline V CDR1 and CDR2: LGHDT, YNNKEL (reference sequence). V lost 0 bases, J lost 2 bases, and 11 bases lay in between. CDR3 length equals 16 residues. CDR3 DNA sequence: TGTGCCAGCAGCCAAGACGGAGGGAAAGGCAATCAGCCCCAGCATTTT. This sequence encodes CASSQDGGKGNQPQHF.

The rearrangement joins TRBV6-5 to TRBJ2-2; D possibly corresponds to TRBD1 (5 bases). This CDR3 has 15 amino acids. Germline CDR1 reads MNHEY; CDR2 reads SVGAGI. The germline V and J ends were trimmed by 2 bases and 1 base, with 8 bases remaining between them. The CDR3 DNA reads TGTGCCAGCAGTTACACCCAGGGGAACACCGGGGAGCTGTTTTTT. Translated, it gives CASSYTQGNTGELFF.

The V gene is TRBV27, the J gene TRBJ2-3; 7 bases map to TRBD2. V gave up 6 bases and J gave up 0 bases; unmatched junction bases: 18. CDR1 and CDR2 (germline): MNHEY, SMNVEV (reference sequence). This CDR3 is 19 amino acids long. The CDR3 sequence is CASRPRGLAEVTSTDTQYF. The CDR3 nucleotides are TGTGCCAGCAGGCCGCGGGGCCTAGCGGAGGTAACTAGCACAGATACGCAGTATTTT.

The chain carries TRBV9 and TRBJ1-1, with TRBD1 matching over 9 bases. Germline loops: CDR1 SGDLS, CDR2 YYNGEE. Trimming took 4 bases from V and 4 from J; bases not matched to a gene: 8. CDR3 size: 15 residues. The CDR3, as DNA: TGTGCCAGCAGCCCGCAGGGACAGGGAAGCACTGAAGCTTTCTTT. It translates to CASSPQGQGSTEAFF.

J is TRBJ2-3 and V is TRBV5-1, with TRBD2 identical over 11 bases. Germline CDR1 is SGHRS and CDR2 is YFSETQ. The J segment lost 5 bases and the V segment lost 0 bases, leaving 5 bases of the junction unmatched. This CDR3 is 16 amino acids long. The chain's CDR3 is CASSLDSLAGGDTQYF. CDR3 DNA sequence: TGCGCCAGCAGCTTGGATTCCCTAGCGGGGGGAGATACGCAGTATTTT.

The genes are TRBV7-9 and TRBJ1-2; D is unresolved. The V end lost 1 base, the J end lost 6 bases, and 6 bases lay between the germline ends. From germline, CDR1 is SEHNR and CDR2 FQNEAQ (reference sequence). The CDR3 loop spans 12 amino acids. Here the CDR3 reads CASSLEPDGYTF. CDR3 DNA sequence: TGTGCCAGCAGCTTAGAACCGGATGGCTACACCTTC.

V gene TRBV7-2 combines with J gene TRBJ2-4; 8 bases agree with TRBD1. Trimming removed 4 bases from V and 4 bases from J; junction bases left unmatched: 6. Germline loops: CDR1 SGHTA, CDR2 FQGNSA. This CDR3 region has 15 residues. CDR3 sequence: CASSSTGVRKNIQYF. In DNA, the CDR3 is TGTGCCAGCAGCTCGACAGGGGTGAGGAAAAACATTCAGTACTTC.

The J gene is TRBJ2-5, the V gene TRBV5-8; the D is unclear. CDR1 is SGHTS, CDR2 YDEGEE, per germline. Trimming cost V 3 bases and J 5 bases, with 14 bases left between them. The CDR3 consists of 14 residues. Here the CDR3 reads CASSSRGSMETQYF. CDR3 in DNA: TGTGCCAGCAGCTCCCGAGGCTCAATGGAGACCCAGTACTTC. Full variable domain (missing parts from reference TRBV5-8 and TRBJ2-5): EAGVTQSPTHLIKTRGQQATLRCSPISGHTSVYWYQQALGLGLQFLLWYDEGEERNRGNFPPRFSGRQFPNYSSELNVNALELEDSALYLCASSSRGSMETQYFGPGTRLLVL.